The 25 T cell receptor beta chains reported below all come from one sample, sequenced in a study of CD8 T cells in Susac syndrome. Random hexamers served to reverse transcribe roughly 0.5 to 1 ug RNA. MiXCR was run by TCRdb on the immunoSEQ multiplex PCR reads, yielding one entry per CDR3 protein. Of roughly 190,000 distinct CDR3 sequences in the sample, more than 85% are singletons; the top ten hold around 0.16%. The sample taken for sequencing was CD8+ T cells from PBMCs. All receptors come from a human donor with Susac syndrome.

This clonotype was detected once. The chain is built from TRBV5-6 and TRBJ2-5; tentative D call: TRBD2 (5 bases). CDR1 and CDR2 from the germline V gene are SGHDT and YYEEEE. CDR3 length: 16 amino acids. Trimming left V 0 bases short and J 4 bases short, with 16 bases between. This CDR3 is CASSLVTPGMGETQYF. CDR3 bases: TGTGCCAGCAGCTTGGTGACACCGGGGATGGGAGAGACCCAGTACTTC.

J is TRBJ1-5 and V is TRBV7-9, with TRBD1 matching 12 bases. Germline trimming cut 5 bases from V and 7 bases from J; bases unmatched to any gene: 6. The CDR3 totals 15 residues. Looked up from germline, CDR1 is SEHNR and CDR2 is FQNEAQ (reference sequence). The CDR3 sequence is CASSPGTGGAQPQHF. Here the CDR3 DNA reads TGTGCCAGCAGCCCCGGGACAGGGGGCGCGCAGCCCCAGCATTTT.

This chain links TRBV27 with TRBJ2-2; 10 nucleotides line up with TRBD2. CDR3 size: 16 residues. Germline assignment: CDR1 MNHEY and CDR2 SMNVEV (reference sequence). The junction had 2 bases not matched to a gene; V was cut back by 4 bases and J by 0 bases. The CDR3 is CASSSGLAANTGELFF. CDR3 DNA: TGTGCCAGCAGTTCCGGACTAGCGGCGAACACCGGGGAGCTGTTTTTT.

The chain links TRBV6-2 or TRBV6-3 to TRBJ2-1; weak D call: TRBD1 (6 bases). The CDR3 is 12 amino acids. CDR1 is MNHEY, CDR2 SVGEGT, per germline. Trimming shortened V by 5 bases and J by 8 bases, and 10 bases separated the two germline ends. The DNA of the CDR3 is TGTGCCAGCAGTCGTGGGGGCGATGAGCAGTTCTTC. Translated: CASSRGGDEQFF.

V usage is TRBV13 and J usage is TRBJ2-5; the D is unclear. The CDR3 spans 14 residues. Per germline, CDR1 PRHDT and CDR2 FYEKMQ (reference sequence). The germline V and J ends were trimmed by 5 bases and 4 bases, with 14 bases remaining between them. The CDR3 sequence: CASSLRRALETQYF. Written as DNA, the CDR3 is TGTGCCAGCAGCCTTCGGAGAGCTCTAGAGACCCAGTACTTC.

This clonotype was detected once. The chain has TRBV27 and TRBJ2-2; the D gene is possibly TRBD1 (6 bases). Trimming removed 5 bases from V and 4 bases from J, with 23 bases in between. This CDR3 comprises 18 residues. Germline V gene lookup returns CDR1 MNHEY and CDR2 SMNVEV (reference sequence). The DNA of the CDR3 is TGTGCCAGCAGTGCCGTAATTGGAGTGGGGGCCGTCACCGGGGAGCTGTTTTTT. Its translation: CASSAVIGVGAVTGELFF.

The chain links TRBV19 to TRBJ1-6; 7 bases are a match to TRBD1. This CDR3 is built from 16 residues. Germline CDR1 reads LNHDA; CDR2 reads SQIVND (reference sequence). Germline trimming cut 6 bases from V and 7 bases from J; bases unmatched to any gene: 12. The CDR3 region is CASRETGSVLNSPLHF. The CDR3 nucleotides are TGTGCCAGTAGGGAGACAGGGTCGGTTTTGAATTCACCCCTCCACTTT.

The gene calls are TRBV9 and TRBJ1-2; TRBD1 aligns across 8 bases. Germline assignment: CDR1 SGDLS and CDR2 YYNGEE. V shed 0 bases and J 3 bases; nucleotides not matched to a gene: 4. The CDR3 has 15 residues. Here the CDR3 DNA reads TGTGCCAGCAGCGTAGAAGTACAGGGGGACTATGGCTACACCTTC. It is translated as CASSVEVQGDYGYTF.

This clonotype came up once. A much larger clone differs from this one at a single base, so this may be a read error. The chain has TRBV12-3 or TRBV12-4 and TRBJ2-7, with D hard to call. CDR3 size: 12 residues. The germline V and J ends were trimmed by 3 bases and 2 bases, with 5 bases remaining between them. The CDR3 DNA is TGTGCCAGCAGTTTTGGGGCCTACGAGCAGTACTTC. This encodes CASSFGAYEQYF.

The chain employs TRBV2 and TRBJ2-5, with D possibly being TRBD2 (7 bases). Trimming cost V 6 bases and J 3 bases, with 17 bases left between them. From germline, CDR1 is SNHLY and CDR2 FYNNEI. The CDR3 consists of 15 residues. The CDR3 region is CASRKRGTKEETQYF. The CDR3 DNA is TGTGCCAGCAGAAAAAGGGGGACTAAAGAAGAGACCCAGTACTTC.

V gene TRBV20-1 combines with J gene TRBJ2-1; 12 bases agree with TRBD2. J was trimmed by 10 bases and V by 0 bases; bases with no gene match: 10. The CDR3 covers 16 residues. CDR1 and CDR2 (germline): DFQATT, SNEGSKA (reference sequence). The DNA of the CDR3 is TGCAGTGCTAGAGATCGAACTAGCGGGAGGATGCAGGAGCAGTTCTTC. Translating gives CSARDRTSGRMQEQFF.

The chain uses TRBV4-2 and TRBJ2-1; 10 nucleotides line up with TRBD2. Germline values: CDR1 LGHNA, CDR2 YNFKEQ. This CDR3 is built from 17 residues. The V and J ends lost 0 bases and 0 bases, in that order; junction bases with no gene match: 2. CDR3 sequence (DNA): TGTGCCAGCAGCCAAGACCTAGCGGGGGCCTCCTACAATGAGCAGTTCTTC. Its protein is CASSQDLAGASYNEQFF.

The chain has TRBV6-5 and TRBJ1-2, with D uncertain. The ends were cut back, 0 bases at V and 4 bases at J, with 12 bases in the middle. The length of the CDR3 is 15 residues. CDR1 and CDR2 from the germline V gene are MNHEY and SVGAGI. CDR3: CASSYSTGRGYGYTF. The CDR3 DNA follows: TGTGCCAGCAGTTACTCGACTGGGCGGGGCTATGGCTACACCTTC.

This chain joins TRBV4-1 and TRBJ1-5, with D perhaps TRBD1 (6 bases). Per germline, CDR1 MGHRA and CDR2 YSYEKL. CDR3 length equals 17 residues. The germline V and J ends were trimmed by 1 base and 1 base, with 14 bases remaining between them. CDR3 nucleotides: TGCGCCAGCAGCCAAGGGTTGAGGGGGAGCAGCAATCAGCCCCAGCATTTT. This translates into CASSQGLRGSSNQPQHF.

The chain joins TRBV27 to TRBJ1-2; D gene unclear. Germline lookup yields CDR1 MNHEY and CDR2 SMNVEV (reference sequence). The CDR3 runs to 13 residues. Trimming pared 5 bases from V and 2 bases from J, leaving 9 bases between. This chain's CDR3 is CASSRTANYGYTF. CDR3 DNA sequence: TGTGCCAGCAGTCGAACGGCGAACTATGGCTACACCTTC.

The rearrangement links TRBV5-1 to TRBJ1-4; 10 bases fit TRBD1. Germline loops: CDR1 SGHRS, CDR2 YFSETQ. This CDR3 has 13 amino acids. V dropped 7 bases and J dropped 8; count of bases not matched to a gene: 5. The CDR3 loop is CASRDRGREKLFF. CDR3 nucleotides: TGCGCCAGCCGTGACAGGGGGCGAGAAAAACTGTTTTTT.

This rearrangement joins TRBV9 to TRBJ2-1, with 9 bases identical to TRBD2. Germline CDR1 SGDLS, CDR2 YYNGEE. The CDR3 is 17 residues long. V lost 0 bases and J lost 7; bases outside the gene matches: 11. Written as DNA, the CDR3 is TGTGCCAGCAGCGTAGGGGGTAGCGGGAGTAGTTTGAATGAGCAGTTCTTC. The encoded protein is CASSVGGSGSSLNEQFF. The entire variable domain, with the rest obtained from reference TRBV9 and TRBJ2-1, is as follows: DSGVTQTPKHLITATGQRVTLRCSPRSGDLSVYWYQQSLDQGLQFLIQYYNGEERAKGNILERFSAQQFPDLHSELNLSSLELGDSALYFCASSVGGSGSSLNEQFFGPGTRLTVL.

V usage is TRBV15 and J usage is TRBJ1-1; D not resolved. V lost 0 bases, J lost 1 base, and 9 bases lay in between. This CDR3 spans 15 amino acids. Germline loops: CDR1 LNHNV, CDR2 YYDKDF (reference sequence). The CDR3 spells CATSRDLGQNTEAFF. CDR3 sequence (DNA): TGTGCCACCAGCAGAGATCTGGGTCAGAACACTGAAGCTTTCTTT. Full variable domain (outside the CDR3, taken from reference TRBV15 and TRBJ1-1): DAMVIQNPRYQVTQFGKPVTLSCSQTLNHNVMYWYQQKSSQAPKLLFHYYDKDFNNEADTPDNFQSRRPNTSFCFLDIRSPGLGDTAMYLCATSRDLGQNTEAFFGQGTRLTVV.

The chain has TRBV9 and TRBJ1-2; D ambiguous. CDR1 SGDLS and CDR2 YYNGEE come from the germline V gene. The V end lost 0 bases, the J end lost 3 bases, and 12 bases lay between the germline ends. This CDR3 contains 15 residues. This CDR3 is CASSVEAVLDYGYTF. In nucleotides, the CDR3 is TGTGCCAGCAGCGTAGAAGCGGTCTTGGACTATGGCTACACCTTC.

The J gene is TRBJ2-7, the V gene TRBV15; D might be TRBD2 (5 bases). CDR3 length: 19 amino acids. Trimming shortened V by 0 bases and J by 4 bases, and 25 bases separated the two germline ends. Germline CDR1 is LNHNV and CDR2 is YYDKDF (reference sequence). CDR3 coding DNA: TGTGCCACCAGCAGAGATTTCCGGAGTGTGGCGGGTAGGGTGTACGAGCAGTACTTC. Translating gives CATSRDFRSVAGRVYEQYF.

The chain employs TRBV18 and TRBJ1-5; TRBD1 agrees at 9 bases. This CDR3 is built from 16 residues. V was clipped by 3 bases and J by 2 bases; unmatched bases: 5. Germline V gives CDR1 KGHSH, CDR2 LQKENI. This CDR3 is CASSPRGQGGNQPQHF. The CDR3 coding sequence is TGTGCCAGCTCACCTAGGGGACAGGGAGGCAATCAGCCCCAGCATTTT. The whole variable domain, filled in from reference TRBV18 and TRBJ1-5, reads NAGVMQNPRHLVRRRGQEARLRCSPMKGHSHVYWYRQLPEEGLKFMVYLQKENIIDESGMPKERFSAEFPKEGPSILRIQQVVRGDSAAYFCASSPRGQGGNQPQHFGDGTRLSIL.

The rearrangement uses TRBV6-5 and TRBJ2-5; D may be TRBD2 (5 bases). The ends were cut back, 6 bases at V and 2 bases at J, with 13 bases in the middle. The CDR3 runs to 14 residues. CDR1 and CDR2 (germline): MNHEY, SVGAGI. CDR3 amino acids: CASRTTGEQETQYF. The CDR3 bases are TGTGCCAGCAGGACAACCGGGGAACAAGAGACCCAGTACTTC.

Only one count was recorded for this clonotype. V and J are TRBV7-9 and TRBJ2-7; D tentatively fits TRBD1 or TRBD2 (5 bases each). V was shortened by 4 bases and J by 4 bases, with 11 bases between the two germline ends. The CDR3 runs 13 residues. Germline loops: CDR1 SEHNR, CDR2 FQNEAQ (reference sequence). The CDR3 DNA follows: TGTGCCAGCAGCTCCGGGGACGTATACGAGCAGTACTTC. Translated: CASSSGDVYEQYF.

This rearrangement joins TRBV9 to TRBJ1-5; a weak D match, TRBD1 (5 bases). Trimming took 2 bases from V and 3 from J, leaving 12 bases between them. Germline-derived CDR1 and CDR2 are SGDLS and YYNGEE. The CDR3 is made up of 15 amino acids. CDR3 sequence (DNA): TGTGCCAGCAGCGTCGGCCGGGACTACAATCAGCCCCAGCATTTT. Its translation: CASSVGRDYNQPQHF.

The chain carries TRBV11-2 and TRBJ1-1, with no clear D. The CDR3 is made up of 13 amino acids. The germline V gene encodes CDR1 SGHAT and CDR2 FQNNGV. CDR3 coding DNA: TGTGGCATTTCGGGAGGCCGTTACACTGAAGCTTTCTTT. Translated, it gives CGISGGRYTEAFF.